This T cell receptor (beta chain) was recorded in a study of blood T cell repertoires in COVID-19. As for the study in general: From T cells, B-cell-depleted T cells, or PBMCs came the material, which was cDNA or gDNA.

Measured with immunoSEQ multiplex PCR; TCRdb has only the in-frame clones, and not every one. The profile covers over 200,000 clones, with approximately 87% appearing a single time and 2% to 3% taken by the ten largest. The table lists this clone with many counts. The material sequenced was peripheral blood. This TCR was recovered from a woman between 65 and 79 years old with active or convalescent COVID-19.

Here the CDR3 DNA reads TGTGCCAGCAGTTTACTCAGGGGTCCGCGCACAGATACGCAGTATTTT. This gives the protein CASSLLRGPRTDTQYF. The chain links TRBV27 to TRBJ2-3; a possible D gene is TRBD1 (6 bases). This CDR3 is built from 16 residues. Germline V gene sequence: CDR1 MNHEY, CDR2 SMNVEV (reference sequence). Trimming took off 2 bases at V and 1 base at J, with 13 bases between the two ends.